This entry is about one T cell receptor (beta chain). Germline CDR1 MGHDK, CDR2 SYGVNS. The CDR3 spans 14 residues. V was shortened by 5 bases and J by 1 base, with 9 bases between the two germline ends. The data belong to a study of OX40 agonist ivuxolimab in advanced cancers. Assay: immunoSEQ multiplex PCR; the TCRdb copy retains only in-frame clones and omits some. The data contain tens of thousands of clones, 85% to 95% of them singletons. Sequenced here: CD4+ or CD8+ T cells sorted from blood, sampled in a trial of the OX40 agonist ivuxolimab. V gene TRBV25-1 combines with J gene TRBJ2-1; D might be TRBD2 (5 bases). The TCR originated in an adult with an advanced solid tumor such as melanoma, head and neck, liver or kidney cancer. The CDR3 here is CASSPLVSYNEQFF. The CDR3, as DNA: TGTGCCAGCAGTCCACTAGTGTCCTACAATGAGCAGTTCTTC.